A selection of T cell receptor beta chains follows, all from one sample in a study of OX40 agonist ivuxolimab in advanced cancers. Sequencing used immunoSEQ multiplex PCR; TCRdb keeps in-frame clones, though not all of them. Counted here are tens of thousands of clones, over 80% occurring once; the ten biggest clones make up about 9.6%. The source was CD4+ or CD8+ T cells sorted from blood, collected in a trial of the OX40 agonist ivuxolimab. These receptors were taken from an adult with an advanced solid tumor such as melanoma, head and neck, liver or kidney cancer. Both conserved end residues are part of each CDR3. The order of the fields is J gene, CDR3 length, D gene, clone size, V gene, CDR3 protein, CDR3 DNA. D genes are given only for firm matches. Clone size, where shown, is once, few, many, or a class for clones that have expanded.

>TRBJ2-7|13|NA|NA|TRBV5-6
CASSSTSSYEQYF
TGTGCCAGCAGCTCAACATCCTCCTACGAGCAGTACTTC
>TRBJ1-2|15|TRBD1|NA|TRBV11-2
CASSSPGQGIFSYTF
TGTGCCAGCAGCTCGCCGGGACAGGGGATTTTTAGCTACACCTTC
>TRBJ1-5|13|NA|NA|TRBV10-3
CATGRGSNQPQHF
TGTGCCACCGGACGGGGGTCTAATCAGCCCCAGCATTTT
>TRBJ1-1|15|NA|NA|TRBV10-3
CAISGTRPGSTEAFF
TGTGCCATCAGTGGGACTCGGCCGGGGAGCACTGAAGCTTTCTTT
>TRBJ1-1|14|NA|NA|TRBV6-1
CASSLPLQGTEAFF
TGTGCCAGCAGCCTACCCCTCCAGGGGACTGAAGCTTTCTTT
>TRBJ2-7|17|TRBD2|NA|TRBV25-1
CASSPLSPSGIYIEQYF
TGTGCCAGCAGTCCCCTATCACCTAGCGGGATTTATATAGAGCAGTACTTC
>TRBJ2-7|15|NA|NA|TRBV5-6
CASSLVGTSEYEQYF
TGTGCCAGCAGCTTGGTCGGGACATCTGAGTACGAGCAGTACTTC
>TRBJ2-2|15|TRBD1|NA|TRBV19
CASSKTGSNTGELFF
TGTGCCAGTAGCAAGACAGGGTCGAACACCGGGGAGCTGTTTTTT
>TRBJ2-2|12|NA|once|TRBV30
CASPGATGELFF
TGTGCCTCCCCAGGGGCCACCGGGGAGCTGTTTTTT
>TRBJ2-5|13|NA|NA|TRBV30
CAWTGHLQETQYF
TGTGCCTGGACGGGCCATCTCCAAGAGACCCAGTACTTC
>TRBJ2-3|17|NA|NA|TRBV11-2
CASSLVWASPSTDTQYF
TGTGCCAGCAGCTTAGTTTGGGCTAGCCCTAGCACAGATACGCAGTATTTT
>TRBJ2-2|15|TRBD1|NA|TRBV19
CASRTGGPNTGELFF
TGTGCCAGTAGAACAGGGGGCCCGAACACCGGGGAGCTGTTTTTT
>TRBJ1-1|15|NA|NA|TRBV30
CAWSAGRVRGTEAFF
TGTGCCTGGAGTGCCGGCAGGGTGAGGGGCACTGAAGCTTTCTTT
>TRBJ2-3|15|NA|NA|TRBV2
CASSFEAGLTDTQYF
TGTGCCAGCAGCTTCGAGGCAGGGTTGACAGATACGCAGTATTTT
>TRBJ1-6|17|NA|NA|TRBV4-2
CASSQDDTGPYNSPLHF
TGTGCCAGCAGCCAAGATGATACAGGACCCTATAATTCACCCCTCCACTTT
>TRBJ2-5|15|NA|NA|TRBV5-1
CASSSSGTRQETQYF
TGCGCCAGCAGCTCATCCGGGACTCGGCAAGAGACCCAGTACTTC
>TRBJ2-7|15|TRBD2|NA|TRBV5-1
CASSRDGTSGYEQYF
TGCGCCAGCAGCCGAGACGGGACTAGCGGCTACGAGCAGTACTTC
>TRBJ1-2|14|TRBD1|NA|TRBV5-5
CASSPRTGNYGYTF
TGTGCCAGCAGCCCCAGGACAGGCAACTATGGCTACACCTTC
>TRBJ2-5|14|TRBD1|NA|TRBV5-4
CASSSTGDQETQYF
TGTGCCAGCAGTTCGACAGGGGATCAAGAGACCCAGTACTTC
>TRBJ1-2|13|NA|NA|TRBV10-3
CATEDRDNYGYTF
TGTGCCACCGAGGACAGAGATAACTATGGCTACACCTTC
>TRBJ1-4|14|NA|NA|TRBV28
CASSLPGGDEKLFF
TGTGCCAGCAGCCTGCCCGGTGGGGATGAAAAACTGTTTTTT
>TRBJ1-1|14|NA|NA|TRBV5-1
CASSSKDLNTEAFF
TGCGCCAGCAGCTCCAAGGATCTGAACACTGAAGCTTTCTTT
>TRBJ1-2|13|NA|NA|TRBV19
CASSIIQDYGYTF
TGTGCCAGTAGTATAATCCAGGACTATGGCTACACCTTC
>TRBJ2-7|16|TRBD2|NA|TRBV19
CASSIRLAGVAYEQYF
TGTGCCAGTAGTATCCGACTAGCGGGAGTCGCCTACGAGCAGTACTTC
>TRBJ2-2|15|NA|NA|TRBV28
CASSSPGRFTGELFF
TGTGCCAGCAGTTCCCCGGGCCGGTTCACCGGGGAGCTGTTTTTT
>TRBJ2-7|15|TRBD2|NA|TRBV10-3
CAISGTSGRSDEQYF
TGTGCCATCAGTGGTACTAGCGGGAGGTCGGACGAGCAGTACTTC